This T cell receptor beta chain was found in a study of metastatic and nonmetastatic thyroid tumors. About the research overall: The study looked at repertoires side by side in blood and in tumor or nodule tissue from malignant and benign thyroid patients.

Patients were all untreated before their thyroid surgery. TCRdb re-processed the PCR reads through MiXCR. The sample records around 20,000 clones, 15% to 20% being singletons. This clone has more than one count but fewer than ten. Germline V lookup: CDR1 LNHDA, CDR2 SQIVND (reference sequence). The CDR3 contains 11 residues. V dropped 11 bases and J dropped 2; count of bases not matched to a gene: 2. This TCR came from a female donor with papillary thyroid cancer or a benign thyroid nodule (not recorded which). Some clones in this sample may be carry-over from other donors' samples. This sequence joins TRBV19 and TRBJ1-2; 7 bases agree with TRBD1. Material for sequencing was blood. CDR3 loop: CASGQNYGYTF. The CDR3 nucleotides are TGTGCCTCGGGACAGAACTATGGCTACACCTTC.